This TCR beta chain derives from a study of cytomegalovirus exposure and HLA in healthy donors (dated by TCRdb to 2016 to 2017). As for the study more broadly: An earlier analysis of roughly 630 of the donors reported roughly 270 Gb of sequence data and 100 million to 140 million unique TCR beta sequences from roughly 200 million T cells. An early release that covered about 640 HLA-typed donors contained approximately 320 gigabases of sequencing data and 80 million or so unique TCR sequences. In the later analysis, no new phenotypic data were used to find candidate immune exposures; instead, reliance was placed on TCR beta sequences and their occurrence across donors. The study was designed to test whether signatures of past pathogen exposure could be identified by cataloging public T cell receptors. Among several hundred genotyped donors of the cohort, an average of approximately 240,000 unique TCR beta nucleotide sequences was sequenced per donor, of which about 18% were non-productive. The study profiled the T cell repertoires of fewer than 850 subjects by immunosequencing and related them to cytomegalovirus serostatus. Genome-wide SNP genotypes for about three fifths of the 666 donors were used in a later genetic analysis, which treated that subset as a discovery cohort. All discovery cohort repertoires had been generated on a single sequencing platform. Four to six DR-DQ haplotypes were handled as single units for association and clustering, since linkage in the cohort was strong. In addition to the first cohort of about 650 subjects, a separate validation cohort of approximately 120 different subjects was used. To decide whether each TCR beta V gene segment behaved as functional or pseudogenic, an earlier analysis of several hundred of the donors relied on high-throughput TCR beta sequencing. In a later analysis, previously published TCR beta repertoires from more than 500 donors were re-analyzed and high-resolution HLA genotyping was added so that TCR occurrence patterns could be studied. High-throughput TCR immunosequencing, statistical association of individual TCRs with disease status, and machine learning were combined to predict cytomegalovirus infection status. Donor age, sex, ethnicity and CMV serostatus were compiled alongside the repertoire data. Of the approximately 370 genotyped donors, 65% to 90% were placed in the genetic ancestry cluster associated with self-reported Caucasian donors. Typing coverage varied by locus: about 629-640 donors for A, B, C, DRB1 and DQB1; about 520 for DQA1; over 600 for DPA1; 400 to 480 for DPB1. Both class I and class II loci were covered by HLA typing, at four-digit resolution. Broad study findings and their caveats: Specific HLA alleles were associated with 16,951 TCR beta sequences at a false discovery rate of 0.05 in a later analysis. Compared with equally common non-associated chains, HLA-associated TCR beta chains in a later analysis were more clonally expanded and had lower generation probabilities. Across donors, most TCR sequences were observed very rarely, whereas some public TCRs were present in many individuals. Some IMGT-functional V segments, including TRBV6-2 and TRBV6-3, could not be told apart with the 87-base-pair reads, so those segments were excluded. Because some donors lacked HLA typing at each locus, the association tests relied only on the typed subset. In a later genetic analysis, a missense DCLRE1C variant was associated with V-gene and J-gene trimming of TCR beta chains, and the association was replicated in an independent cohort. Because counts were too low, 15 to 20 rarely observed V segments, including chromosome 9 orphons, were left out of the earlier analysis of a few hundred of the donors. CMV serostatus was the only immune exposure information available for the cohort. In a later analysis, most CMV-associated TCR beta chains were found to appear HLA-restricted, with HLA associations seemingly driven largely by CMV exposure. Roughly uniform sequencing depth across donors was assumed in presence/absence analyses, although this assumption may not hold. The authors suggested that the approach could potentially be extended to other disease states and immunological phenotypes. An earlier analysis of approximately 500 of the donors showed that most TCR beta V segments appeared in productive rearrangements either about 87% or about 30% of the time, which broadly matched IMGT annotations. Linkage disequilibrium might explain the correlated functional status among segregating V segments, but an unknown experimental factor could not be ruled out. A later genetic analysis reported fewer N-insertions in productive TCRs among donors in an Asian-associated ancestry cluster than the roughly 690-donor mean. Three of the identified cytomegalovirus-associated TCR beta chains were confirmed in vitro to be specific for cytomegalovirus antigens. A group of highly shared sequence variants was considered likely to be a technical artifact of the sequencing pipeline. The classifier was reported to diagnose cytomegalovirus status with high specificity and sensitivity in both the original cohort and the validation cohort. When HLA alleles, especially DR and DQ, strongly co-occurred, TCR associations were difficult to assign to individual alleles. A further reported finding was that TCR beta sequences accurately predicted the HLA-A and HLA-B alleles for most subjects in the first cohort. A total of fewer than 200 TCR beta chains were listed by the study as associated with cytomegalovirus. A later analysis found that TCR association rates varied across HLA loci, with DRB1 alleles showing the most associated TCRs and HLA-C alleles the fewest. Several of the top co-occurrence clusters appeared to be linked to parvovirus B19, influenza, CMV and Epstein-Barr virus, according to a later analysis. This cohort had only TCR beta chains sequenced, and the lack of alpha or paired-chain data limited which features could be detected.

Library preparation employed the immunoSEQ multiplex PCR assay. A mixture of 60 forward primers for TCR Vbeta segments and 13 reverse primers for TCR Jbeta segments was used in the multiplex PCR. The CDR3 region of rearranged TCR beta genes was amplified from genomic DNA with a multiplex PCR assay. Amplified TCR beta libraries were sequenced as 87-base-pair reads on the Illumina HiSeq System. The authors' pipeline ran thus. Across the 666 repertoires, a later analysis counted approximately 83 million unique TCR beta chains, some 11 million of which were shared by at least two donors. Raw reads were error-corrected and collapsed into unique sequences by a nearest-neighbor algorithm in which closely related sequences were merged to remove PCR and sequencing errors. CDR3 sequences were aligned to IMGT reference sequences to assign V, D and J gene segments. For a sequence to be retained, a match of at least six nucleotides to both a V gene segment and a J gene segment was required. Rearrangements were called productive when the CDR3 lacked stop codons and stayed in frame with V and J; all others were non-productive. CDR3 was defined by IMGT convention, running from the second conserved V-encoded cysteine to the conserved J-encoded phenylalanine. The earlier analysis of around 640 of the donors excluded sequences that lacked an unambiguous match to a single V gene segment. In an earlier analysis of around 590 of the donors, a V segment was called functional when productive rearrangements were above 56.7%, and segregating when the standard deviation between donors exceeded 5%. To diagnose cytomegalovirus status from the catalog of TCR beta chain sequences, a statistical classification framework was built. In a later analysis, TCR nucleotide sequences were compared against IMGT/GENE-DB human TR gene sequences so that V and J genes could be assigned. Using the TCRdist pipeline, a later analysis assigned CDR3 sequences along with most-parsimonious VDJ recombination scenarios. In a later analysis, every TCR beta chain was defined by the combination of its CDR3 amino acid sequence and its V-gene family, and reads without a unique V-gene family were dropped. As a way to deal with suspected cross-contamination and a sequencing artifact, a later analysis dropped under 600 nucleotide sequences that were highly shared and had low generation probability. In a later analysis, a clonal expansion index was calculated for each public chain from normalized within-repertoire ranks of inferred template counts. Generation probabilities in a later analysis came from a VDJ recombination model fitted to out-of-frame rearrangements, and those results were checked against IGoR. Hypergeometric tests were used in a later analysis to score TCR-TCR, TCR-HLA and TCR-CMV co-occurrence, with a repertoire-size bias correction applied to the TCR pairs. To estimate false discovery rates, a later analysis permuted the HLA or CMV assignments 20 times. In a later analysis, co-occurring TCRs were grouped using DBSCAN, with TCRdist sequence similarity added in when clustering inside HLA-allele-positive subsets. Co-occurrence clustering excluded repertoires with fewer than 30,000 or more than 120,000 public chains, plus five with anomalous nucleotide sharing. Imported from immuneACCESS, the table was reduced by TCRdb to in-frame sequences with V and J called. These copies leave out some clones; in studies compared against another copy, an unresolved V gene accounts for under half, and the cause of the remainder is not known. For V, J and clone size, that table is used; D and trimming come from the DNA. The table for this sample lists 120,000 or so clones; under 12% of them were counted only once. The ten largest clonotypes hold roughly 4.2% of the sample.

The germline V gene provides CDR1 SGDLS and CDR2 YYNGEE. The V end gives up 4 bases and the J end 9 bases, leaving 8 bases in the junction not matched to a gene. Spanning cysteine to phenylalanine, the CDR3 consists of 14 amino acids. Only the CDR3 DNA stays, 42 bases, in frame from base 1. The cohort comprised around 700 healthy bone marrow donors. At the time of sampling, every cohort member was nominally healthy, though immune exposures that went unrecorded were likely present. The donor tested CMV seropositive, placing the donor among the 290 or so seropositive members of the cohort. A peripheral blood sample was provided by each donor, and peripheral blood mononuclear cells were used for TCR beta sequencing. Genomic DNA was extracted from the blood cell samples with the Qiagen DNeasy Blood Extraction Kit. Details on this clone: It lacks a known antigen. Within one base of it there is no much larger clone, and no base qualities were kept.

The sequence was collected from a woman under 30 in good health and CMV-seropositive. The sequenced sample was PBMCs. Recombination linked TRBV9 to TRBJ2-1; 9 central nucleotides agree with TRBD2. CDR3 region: CASSSTTSGVEQFF. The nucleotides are TGTGCCAGCAGCTCGACGACTAGCGGAGTTGAGCAGTTCTTC. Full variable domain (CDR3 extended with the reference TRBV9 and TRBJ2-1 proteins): DSGVTQTPKHLITATGQRVTLRCSPRSGDLSVYWYQQSLDQGLQFLIQYYNGEERAKGNILERFSAQQFPDLHSELNLSSLELGDSALYFCASSSTTSGVEQFFGPGTRLTVL.